This record covers a single T cell receptor (beta chain). It has no known antigen specificity. Base quality data are lacking; no much larger clone is found one base away. This sample is drawn from a study of regulatory T cells in long-lasting Graves disease (dated by TCRdb to the early 2020s). Regarding the research as a whole: To count as having persistent Graves' disease, a patient had to have received antithyroid drug treatment for over 5 years with TSH receptor autoantibodies remaining persistently positive. Patients with persistent Graves' disease were compared with patients with newly diagnosed Graves' disease using TCR sequencing and RNA sequencing of peripheral blood. The study was registered as a clinical trial and conducted in China. A total of around 35 samples underwent TCR sequencing: some 13 from persistent and some 20 from newly diagnosed Graves' disease patients. In the clinical cohort, patients with persistent Graves' disease had used antithyroid drugs for an average of roughly ten years. Results the study describes overall, beyond this receptor: TRBV28, TRBJ1-2 and TRBJ2-5 were preferentially used in persistent disease, while TRBV20-1 and TRBJ2-1 were favored in newly diagnosed disease. More public clonotypes were shared among persistent patients (under 3,000) than among newly diagnosed patients (approximately 1,000). Only peripheral blood was studied, because thyroid tissue, the primary lesion, was inaccessible. The small sample size was acknowledged by the authors as a limitation that may reduce accuracy. Persistent Graves' disease patients showed lower TCR Shannon entropy and fewer highly expanded clones than newly diagnosed patients, suggesting clonal expansion. Sequencing and analysis were limited to the TCR beta chain.

Trimming at the junction amounts to 3 bases on V and 1 base on J, and the germline ends lie 7 bases apart. The CDR3, from cysteine to phenylalanine, totals 13 residues. Just CDR3 DNA is preserved here, 39 bases in frame from base 1. Per the germline V gene, SGHRS is the CDR1 and YFSETQ is the CDR2. The library came from multiplex PCR. The sequencing machine was an Illumina HiSeq 4000. iRepertoire HTBI primers and Arm-PCR amplification of CDR3 regions were used to construct TCR beta libraries. Gel purification was performed on PCR products prior to sequencing. The study's own analysis went as follows. Gene usage analysis of CDR3 amino acid clonotypes relied on the 55 to 80 TRBV and around 13 TRBJ segments identified across samples. COPE and FqMerger were used to merge the filtered high-quality paired reads into contigs. BLAST was used to align contigs to IMGT TRBV, TRBD and TRBJ reference genes, and CDR3 was defined according to IMGT. Highly expanded clones were defined as clonotypes with a frequency above 0.1%. Shannon entropy served as the measure of repertoire diversity, while the Gini coefficient captured V-J evenness. A clonotype was considered public if more than one individual shared it. The public reads were reanalyzed by TCRdb: fastp trimming at Q25, MiXCR alignment, in-frame beta chains only. Rows with a matching CDR3 protein are joined into one entry that keeps the most common DNA and genes. TCRdb's processing, not the authors' own work, is the source of the V and J calls. This sample gives 650,000 to 850,000 distinct CDR3 sequences in total; about 30% of them show up just once. The ten largest clones add up to roughly 46% of the sample.

The time point label on this specimen signifies: persistent/refractory GD, antithyroid drugs over 5 years with positive TRAb. For both TCR sequencing and RNA sequencing, RNA was extracted from PBMCs using TRIzol. Graves' disease was diagnosed according to American Thyroid Association guidelines. Patients were recruited from an endocrinology department in Xi'an, China. Each patient gave approximately 9.7 milliliters of peripheral blood, collected in an EDTA anticoagulant tube. Ficoll Paque Plus density gradient separation was used to isolate PBMCs, and no further T cell sorting was done. An Agilent 2100 Bioanalyzer and agarose gel were used to check RNA quality, while a NanoDrop 2000 measured RNA concentration.

The source of this sequence is a female donor with Graves disease. Here the sequenced sample was peripheral blood mononuclear cells (PBMCs), taken when the disease was refractory, from a patient treated with antithyroid drugs. The receptor chain draws on TRBV5-1 and TRBJ1-2; no confident D gene assignment can be made. The CDR3 reads as follows: CASSSRVNYGYTF. The bases are TGCGCCAGCAGCTCGAGGGTTAACTATGGCTACACCTTC.